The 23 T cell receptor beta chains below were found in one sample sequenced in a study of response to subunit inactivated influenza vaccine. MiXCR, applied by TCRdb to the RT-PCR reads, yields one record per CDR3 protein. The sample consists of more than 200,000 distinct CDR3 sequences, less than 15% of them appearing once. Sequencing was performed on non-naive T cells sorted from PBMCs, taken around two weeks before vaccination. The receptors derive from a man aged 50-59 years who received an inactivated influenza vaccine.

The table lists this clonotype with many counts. This chain's CDR3 is CASSLEMGRNSPLHF. Here the CDR3 DNA reads TGTGCCAGCAGCTTAGAGATGGGGCGGAATTCACCCCTCCACTTT. The chain recombines TRBV7-9 with TRBJ1-6; TRBD1 might be the D (5 bases). The V gene lost 1 base and the J gene lost 7 bases, with 11 bases spanning the gap. The CDR3 has 15 residues. The V gene's germline CDR1 is SEHNR and CDR2 FQNEAQ (reference sequence). Supplemented by reference TRBV7-9 and TRBJ1-6, the full variable domain reads DTGVSQNPRHKITKRGQNVTFRCDPISEHNRLYWYRQTLGQGPEFLTYFQNEAQLEKSRLLSDRFSAERPKGSFSTLEIQRTEQGDSAMYLCASSLEMGRNSPLHFGNGTRLTVT.

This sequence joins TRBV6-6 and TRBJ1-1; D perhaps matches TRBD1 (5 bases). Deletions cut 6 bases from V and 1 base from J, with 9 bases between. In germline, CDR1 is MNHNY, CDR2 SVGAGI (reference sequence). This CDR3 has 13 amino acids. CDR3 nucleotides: TGTGCCAGCAGAGAACAGGCGAACACTGAAGCTTTCTTT. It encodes CASREQANTEAFF.

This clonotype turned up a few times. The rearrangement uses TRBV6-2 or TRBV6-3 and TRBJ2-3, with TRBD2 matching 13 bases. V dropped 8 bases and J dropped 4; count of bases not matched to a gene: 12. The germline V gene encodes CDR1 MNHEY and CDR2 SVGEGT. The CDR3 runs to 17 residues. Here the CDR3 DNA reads TGTGCCAGCCTTATTAAACTAGCGGGAGGGATCCCAGATACGCAGTATTTT. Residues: CASLIKLAGGIPDTQYF.

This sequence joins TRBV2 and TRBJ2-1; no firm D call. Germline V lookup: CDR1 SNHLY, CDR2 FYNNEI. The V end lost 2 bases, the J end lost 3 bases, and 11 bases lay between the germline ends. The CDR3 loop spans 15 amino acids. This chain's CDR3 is CASSEIGGIYNEQFF. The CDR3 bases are TGTGCCAGCAGTGAAATTGGCGGTATCTACAATGAGCAGTTCTTC.

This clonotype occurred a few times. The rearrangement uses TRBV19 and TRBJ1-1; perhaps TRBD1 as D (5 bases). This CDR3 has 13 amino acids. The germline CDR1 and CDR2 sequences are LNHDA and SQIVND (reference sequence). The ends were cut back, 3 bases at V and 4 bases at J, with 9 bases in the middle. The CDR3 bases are TGTGCCAGTAGTATTACCCAGGGCACTGAAGCTTTCTTT. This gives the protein CASSITQGTEAFF. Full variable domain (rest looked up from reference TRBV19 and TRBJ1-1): DGGITQSPKYLFRKEGQNVTLSCEQNLNHDAMYWYRQDPGQGLRLIYYSQIVNDFQKGDIAEGYSVSREKKESFPLTVTSAQKNPTAFYLCASSITQGTEAFFGQGTRLTVV.

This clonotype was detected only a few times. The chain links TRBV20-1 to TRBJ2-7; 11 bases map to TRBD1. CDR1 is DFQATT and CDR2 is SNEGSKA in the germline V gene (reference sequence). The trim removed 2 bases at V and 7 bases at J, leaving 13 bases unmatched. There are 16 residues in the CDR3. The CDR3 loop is CSARSLEGTGGEEQYF. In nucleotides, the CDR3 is TGCAGTGCTAGATCCCTTGAAGGGACAGGGGGTGAAGAGCAGTACTTC.

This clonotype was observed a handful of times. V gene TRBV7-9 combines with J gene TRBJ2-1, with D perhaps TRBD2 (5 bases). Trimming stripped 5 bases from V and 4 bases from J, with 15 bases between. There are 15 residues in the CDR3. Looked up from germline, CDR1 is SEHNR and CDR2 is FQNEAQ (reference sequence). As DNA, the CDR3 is TGTGCCAGCAGCCCCCCACGGGGTTCATACAATGAGCAGTTCTTC. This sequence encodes CASSPPRGSYNEQFF.

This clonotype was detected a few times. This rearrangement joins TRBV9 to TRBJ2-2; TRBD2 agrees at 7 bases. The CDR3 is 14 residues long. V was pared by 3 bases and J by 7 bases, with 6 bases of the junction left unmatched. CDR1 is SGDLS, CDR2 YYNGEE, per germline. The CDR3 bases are TGTGCCAGCAGCGGTGGACTAGAGAACGGGGAGCTGTTTTTT. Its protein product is CASSGGLENGELFF.

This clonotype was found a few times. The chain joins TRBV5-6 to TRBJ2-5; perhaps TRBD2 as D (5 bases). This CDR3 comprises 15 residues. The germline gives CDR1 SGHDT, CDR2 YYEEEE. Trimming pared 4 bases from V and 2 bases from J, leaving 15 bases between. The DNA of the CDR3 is TGTGCCAGCAGCACCGAGAGGGTGATACAAGAGACCCAGTACTTC. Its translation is CASSTERVIQETQYF. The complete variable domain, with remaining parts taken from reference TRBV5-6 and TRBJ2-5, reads DAGVTQSPTHLIKTRGQQVTLRCSPKSGHDTVSWYQQALGQGPQFIFQYYEEEERQRGNFPDRFSGHQFPNYSSELNVNALLLGDSALYLCASSTERVIQETQYFGPGTRLLVL.

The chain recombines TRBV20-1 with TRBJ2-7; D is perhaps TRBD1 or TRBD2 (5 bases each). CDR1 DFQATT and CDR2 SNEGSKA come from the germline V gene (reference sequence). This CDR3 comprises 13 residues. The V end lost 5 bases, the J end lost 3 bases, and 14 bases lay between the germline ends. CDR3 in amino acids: CSASRGDHYEQYF. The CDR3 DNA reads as TGCAGTGCTTCAAGAGGGGATCACTACGAGCAGTACTTC.

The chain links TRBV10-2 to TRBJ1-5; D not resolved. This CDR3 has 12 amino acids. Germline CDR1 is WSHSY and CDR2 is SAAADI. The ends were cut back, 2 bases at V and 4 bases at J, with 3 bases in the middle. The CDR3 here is CASSETNQPQHF. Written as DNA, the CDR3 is TGCGCCAGCAGTGAGACAAATCAGCCCCAGCATTTT.

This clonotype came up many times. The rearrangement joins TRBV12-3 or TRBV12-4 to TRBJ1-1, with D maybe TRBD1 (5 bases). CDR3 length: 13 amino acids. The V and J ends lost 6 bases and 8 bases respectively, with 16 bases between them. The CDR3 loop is CASSGPGTREAFF. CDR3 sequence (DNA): TGTGCCAGCAGCGGACCGGGGACGAGGGAAGCTTTCTTT.

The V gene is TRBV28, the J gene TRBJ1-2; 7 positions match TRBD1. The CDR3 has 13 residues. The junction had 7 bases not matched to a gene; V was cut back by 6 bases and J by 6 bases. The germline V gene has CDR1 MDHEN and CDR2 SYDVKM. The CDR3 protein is CASSPTDRDGYTF. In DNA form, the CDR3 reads TGTGCCAGCAGCCCAACCGACAGGGATGGCTACACCTTC.

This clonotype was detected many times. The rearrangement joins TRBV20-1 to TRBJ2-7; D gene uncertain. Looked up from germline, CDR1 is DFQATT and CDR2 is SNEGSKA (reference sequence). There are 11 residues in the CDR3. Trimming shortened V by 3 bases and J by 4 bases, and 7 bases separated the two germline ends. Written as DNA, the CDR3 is TGCAGTGCTAGTAGTGAGTACGAGCAGTACTTC. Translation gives CSASSEYEQYF.

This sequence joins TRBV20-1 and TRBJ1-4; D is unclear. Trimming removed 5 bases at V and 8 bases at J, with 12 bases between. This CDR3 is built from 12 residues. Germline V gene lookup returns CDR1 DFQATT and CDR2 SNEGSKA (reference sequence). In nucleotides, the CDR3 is TGCAGTGCTGCCGGCCTGGGAGAAAAACTGTTTTTT. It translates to CSAAGLGEKLFF.

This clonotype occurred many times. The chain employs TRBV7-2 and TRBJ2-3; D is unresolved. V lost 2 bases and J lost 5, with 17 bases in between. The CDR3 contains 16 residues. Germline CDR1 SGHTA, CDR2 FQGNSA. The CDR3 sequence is CASSLSISSSVDTQYF. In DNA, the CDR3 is TGTGCCAGCAGCTTAAGTATATCCAGTTCGGTAGATACGCAGTATTTT.

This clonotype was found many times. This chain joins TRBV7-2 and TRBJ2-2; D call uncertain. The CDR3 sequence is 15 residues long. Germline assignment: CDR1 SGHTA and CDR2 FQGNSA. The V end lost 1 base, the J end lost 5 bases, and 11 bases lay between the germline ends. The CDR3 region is CASSLGQISTGELFF. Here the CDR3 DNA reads TGTGCCAGCAGCTTAGGCCAGATTTCGACCGGGGAGCTGTTTTTT.

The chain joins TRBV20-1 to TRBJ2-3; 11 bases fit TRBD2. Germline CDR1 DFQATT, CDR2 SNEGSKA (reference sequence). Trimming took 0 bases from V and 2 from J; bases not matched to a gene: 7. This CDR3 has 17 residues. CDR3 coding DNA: TGCAGTGCTAGAGACGCCCAACTAGCGGGAGACACAGATACGCAGTATTTT. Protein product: CSARDAQLAGDTDTQYF.

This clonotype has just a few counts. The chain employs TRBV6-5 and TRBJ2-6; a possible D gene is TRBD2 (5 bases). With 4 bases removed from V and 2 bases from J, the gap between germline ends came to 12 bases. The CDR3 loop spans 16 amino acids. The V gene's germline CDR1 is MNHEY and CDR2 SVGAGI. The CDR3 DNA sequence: TGTGCCAGCAGTTTATCGGGGTTAGCTGGGGCCAACGTCCTGACTTTC. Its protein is CASSLSGLAGANVLTF.

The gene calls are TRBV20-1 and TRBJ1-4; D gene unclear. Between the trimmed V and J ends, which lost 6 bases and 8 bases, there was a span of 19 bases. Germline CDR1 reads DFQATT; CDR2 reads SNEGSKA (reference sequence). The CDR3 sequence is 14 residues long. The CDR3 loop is CSAKLGASGEKLFF. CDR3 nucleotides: TGCAGTGCGAAGCTGGGTGCCTCGGGGGAAAAACTGTTTTTT.

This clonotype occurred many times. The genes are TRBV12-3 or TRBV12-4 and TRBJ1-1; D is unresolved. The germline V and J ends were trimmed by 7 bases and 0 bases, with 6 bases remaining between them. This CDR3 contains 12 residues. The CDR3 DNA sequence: TGTGCCAGCAAACCTTTGAACACTGAAGCTTTCTTT. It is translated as CASKPLNTEAFF.

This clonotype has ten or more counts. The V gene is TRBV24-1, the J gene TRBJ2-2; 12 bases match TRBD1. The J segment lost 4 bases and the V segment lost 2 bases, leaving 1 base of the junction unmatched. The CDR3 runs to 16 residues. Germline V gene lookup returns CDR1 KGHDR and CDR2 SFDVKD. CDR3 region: CATSDSGQGATGELFF. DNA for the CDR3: TGTGCCACCAGTGATTCGGGACAGGGGGCCACCGGGGAGCTGTTTTTT.

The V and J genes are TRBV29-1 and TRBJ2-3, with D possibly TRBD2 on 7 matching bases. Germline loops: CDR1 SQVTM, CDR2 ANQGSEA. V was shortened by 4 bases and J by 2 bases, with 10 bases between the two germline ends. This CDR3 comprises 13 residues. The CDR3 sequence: CSVVGGPTDTQYF. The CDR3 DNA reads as TGCAGCGTTGTGGGGGGGCCCACAGATACGCAGTATTTT.